This T cell receptor (beta chain) stems from a study of blood T cell repertoires in COVID-19. Study-level background: Donors in the United States, Italy and Spain gave samples during acute or convalescent COVID-19. PBMCs, B-cell-depleted T cells, or T cells were the source of the cDNA or gDNA that made up the material.

Generated by immunoSEQ multiplex PCR, the TCRdb table keeps only in-frame clones and is missing some. The table records hundreds of thousands of clones, 80% to 90% of them present only once. Patients at the Seattle site were enrolled during active infection and followed longitudinally. The CDR3 loop spans 18 amino acids. The germline V gene has CDR1 LGHDT and CDR2 YNNKEL (reference sequence). Trimming shortened V by 4 bases and J by 0 bases, and 19 bases separated the two germline ends. The chain uses TRBV3-1 (or the pseudogene TRBV3-2) and TRBJ2-1; no firm D call. The receptor was isolated from a woman under 40 with COVID-19, enrolled during active disease. The specimen was peripheral blood. The CDR3 region is CASSPPHRGPSSYNEQFF. CDR3 nucleotides: TGTGCCAGCAGCCCACCCCATCGAGGTCCGAGCTCCTACAATGAGCAGTTCTTC.